This is a list of T cell receptor beta chains from one sample in a study of blood T cell repertoires in COVID-19. Sequencing was performed with immunoSEQ multiplex PCR; in TCRdb, only in-frame clones are kept and a portion is missing. The table lists approximately 250,000 clones, roughly 88% of them singletons. Material: peripheral blood. The receptors come from a man aged 25-45 years who had recovered from COVID-19. Both conserved end residues are part of each CDR3. D genes are given only for firm matches. Size tells how often a clone was seen (once, few, many) or the class of an expanded clone, and some rows leave it out.

j_call: TRBJ1-5; v_call: TRBV30; cdr3_length: 13; clone_size: NA; d_call: NA; cdr3_aa: CAWTLNSNQPQHF; cdr3_nt: TGTGCCTGGACCCTAAATAGCAATCAGCCCCAGCATTTT
j_call: TRBJ1-1; v_call: TRBV6-2/TRBV6-3; cdr3_length: 14; clone_size: NA; d_call: TRBD1; cdr3_aa: CASSQRDRWTEAFF; cdr3_nt: TGTGCCAGCAGCCAACGGGACAGGTGGACTGAAGCTTTCTTT
j_call: TRBJ1-3; v_call: TRBV6-1; cdr3_length: 14; clone_size: few; d_call: NA; cdr3_aa: CASTQQEFEDTIYF; cdr3_nt: TGTGCCAGCACCCAACAGGAGTTTGAGGACACCATATATTTT
j_call: TRBJ2-2; v_call: TRBV24-1; cdr3_length: 14; clone_size: NA; d_call: NA; cdr3_aa: CATSETGNTGELFF; cdr3_nt: TGTGCCACCAGTGAAACAGGGAACACCGGGGAGCTGTTTTTT
j_call: TRBJ1-5; v_call: TRBV10-3; cdr3_length: 16; clone_size: NA; d_call: NA; cdr3_aa: CAISESFGAGDQPQHF; cdr3_nt: TGTGCCATCAGTGAGTCGTTTGGGGCAGGGGACCAGCCCCAGCATTTT
j_call: TRBJ1-3; v_call: TRBV6-6; cdr3_length: 19; clone_size: NA; d_call: TRBD1; cdr3_aa: CASSQVRDRSPRSGNTIYF; cdr3_nt: TGTGCCAGCAGTCAGGTCCGGGACAGGTCGCCCCGCTCTGGAAACACCATATATTTT
j_call: TRBJ2-7; v_call: TRBV6-5; cdr3_length: 13; clone_size: once; d_call: NA; cdr3_aa: CASCEQGMWEQYF; cdr3_nt: TGTGCCAGCTGCGAACAGGGTATGTGGGAGCAGTACTTC
j_call: TRBJ1-4; v_call: TRBV5-4; cdr3_length: 15; clone_size: NA; d_call: NA; cdr3_aa: CASSLGGGGIEKLFF; cdr3_nt: TGTGCCAGCAGCTTGGGAGGGGGAGGGATCGAAAAACTGTTTTTT
j_call: TRBJ2-1; v_call: TRBV7-9; cdr3_length: 15; clone_size: NA; d_call: NA; cdr3_aa: CASSPTRGTENEQFF; cdr3_nt: TGTGCCAGCAGCCCCACGCGGGGAACAGAAAATGAGCAGTTCTTC
j_call: TRBJ2-5; v_call: TRBV18; cdr3_length: 15; clone_size: once; d_call: NA; cdr3_aa: CASSPFAQGQETQYF; cdr3_nt: TGTGCCAGCTCACCATTTGCGCAGGGCCAAGAGACCCAGTACTTC
j_call: TRBJ1-5; v_call: TRBV6-5; cdr3_length: 12; clone_size: few; d_call: TRBD1; cdr3_aa: CASTTGNQPQHF; cdr3_nt: TGTGCCAGCACGACAGGGAATCAGCCCCAGCATTTT
j_call: TRBJ1-6; v_call: TRBV28; cdr3_length: 12; clone_size: NA; d_call: NA; cdr3_aa: CASSSNNSPLHF; cdr3_nt: TGTGCCAGCAGTTCCAATAATTCACCCCTCCACTTT
j_call: TRBJ2-2; v_call: TRBV5-1; cdr3_length: 13; clone_size: few; d_call: NA; cdr3_aa: CASMEPNTGELFF; cdr3_nt: TGCGCCAGCATGGAGCCAAACACCGGGGAGCTGTTTTTT
j_call: TRBJ2-3; v_call: TRBV11-2; cdr3_length: 17; clone_size: NA; d_call: TRBD2; cdr3_aa: CASTWPLGGGDTDTQYF; cdr3_nt: TGTGCCAGCACCTGGCCGCTAGGCGGGGGGGACACAGATACGCAGTATTTT
j_call: TRBJ2-5; v_call: TRBV13; cdr3_length: 15; clone_size: NA; d_call: NA; cdr3_aa: CASSLRGKLAETQYF; cdr3_nt: TGTGCCAGCAGCTTACGGGGAAAGCTGGCAGAGACCCAGTACTTC
j_call: TRBJ2-2; v_call: TRBV9; cdr3_length: 18; clone_size: NA; d_call: TRBD1; cdr3_aa: CASSARGLGTARTGELFF; cdr3_nt: TGTGCCAGCAGCGCACGAGGTCTCGGGACAGCGCGCACCGGGGAGCTGTTTTTT
j_call: TRBJ1-1; v_call: TRBV6-5; cdr3_length: 11; clone_size: NA; d_call: NA; cdr3_aa: CASKQDAEAFF; cdr3_nt: TGTGCCAGCAAACAGGACGCTGAAGCTTTCTTT
j_call: TRBJ1-6; v_call: TRBV7-2; cdr3_length: 16; clone_size: NA; d_call: TRBD1; cdr3_aa: CASGLQGAHRNSPLHF; cdr3_nt: TGTGCCAGCGGCTTACAGGGGGCGCATCGTAATTCACCCCTCCACTTT
j_call: TRBJ2-6; v_call: TRBV5-1; cdr3_length: 20; clone_size: NA; d_call: NA; cdr3_aa: CASRWYAGGGPVSGANVLTF; cdr3_nt: TGCGCCAGCAGATGGTACGCGGGCGGGGGCCCAGTGAGCGGGGCCAACGTCCTGACTTTC
j_call: TRBJ2-1; v_call: TRBV18; cdr3_length: 15; clone_size: NA; d_call: NA; cdr3_aa: CASSPGHGSAVEQFF; cdr3_nt: TGTGCCAGCTCACCAGGACACGGTTCAGCTGTTGAGCAGTTCTTC
j_call: TRBJ2-7; v_call: TRBV5-8; cdr3_length: 13; clone_size: NA; d_call: NA; cdr3_aa: CASSPRESYEQYF; cdr3_nt: TGTGCCAGCAGCCCCCGGGAGTCCTACGAGCAGTACTTC
j_call: TRBJ1-2; v_call: TRBV19; cdr3_length: 13; clone_size: once; d_call: TRBD1; cdr3_aa: CATKDRVGYGYTF; cdr3_nt: TGTGCCACCAAGGACAGGGTGGGCTATGGCTACACCTTC
j_call: TRBJ1-1; v_call: TRBV9; cdr3_length: 15; clone_size: NA; d_call: NA; cdr3_aa: CASSVLGQMNTEAFF; cdr3_nt: TGTGCCAGCAGCGTGCTTGGACAGATGAACACTGAAGCTTTCTTT
j_call: TRBJ1-2; v_call: TRBV30; cdr3_length: 12; clone_size: NA; d_call: NA; cdr3_aa: CAWTGGFYGYTF; cdr3_nt: TGTGCCTGGACAGGTGGATTCTATGGCTACACCTTC
j_call: TRBJ1-2; v_call: TRBV7-9; cdr3_length: 13; clone_size: NA; d_call: TRBD1; cdr3_aa: CASSLTGYDGYTF; cdr3_nt: TGTGCCAGCAGCTTGACAGGGTACGACGGCTACACCTTC
j_call: TRBJ2-1; v_call: TRBV5-6; cdr3_length: 14; clone_size: NA; d_call: NA; cdr3_aa: CASSLTPTTNEQFF; cdr3_nt: TGTGCCAGCAGCTTAACCCCAACAACCAATGAGCAGTTCTTC